This is a list of T cell receptor beta chains from one sample in a study of T cell responses to AZD1222 COVID-19 vaccine. The table came from immunoSEQ multiplex PCR; TCRdb's copy has only in-frame clones and leaves some out. The sample contains more than 100,000 clones, 87% of which appear only once. Specimen: peripheral blood, collected on day 0 of AZD1222 vaccination. All receptors derive from an adult in good health. Each CDR3 is given with its conserved first and last residue. A D gene is named only where the DNA matches it firmly. Rows give clone size only sometimes, using once, few, many, or a class for an expanded clone.

CASSQDRSQGVGELFF	TGTGCCAGCAGCCAAGATCGATCACAGGGGGTCGGGGAGCTGTTTTTT	.	TRBV4-2	TRBJ2-2	TRBD1
CASRTQGARGYTF	TGTGCCAGTAGAACACAGGGGGCGCGGGGCTACACCTTC	.	TRBV19	TRBJ1-2	TRBD1
CASSLGGHNTEAFF	TGCGCCAGCAGCTTAGGGGGTCATAACACTGAAGCTTTCTTT	.	TRBV5-1	TRBJ1-1	.
CASSFDRGRTGELFF	TGTGCCAGCAGCTTTGACAGGGGTAGGACCGGGGAGCTGTTTTTT	.	TRBV5-4	TRBJ2-2	TRBD1
CASSVDRTVAKNIQYF	TGTGCCAGCAGTGTAGACCGGACGGTAGCCAAAAACATTCAGTACTTC	.	TRBV6-1	TRBJ2-4	.
CASSFGGTADQPQHF	TGTGCCAGCAGCTTCGGAGGGACAGCAGATCAGCCCCAGCATTTT	.	TRBV5-6	TRBJ1-5	TRBD1
CASSASGTVPNEQFF	TGTGCCAGCAGCGCTTCCGGGACGGTTCCTAATGAGCAGTTCTTC	.	TRBV2	TRBJ2-1	.
CASSSYNTDTQYF	TGTGCCAGCAGCTCGTACAACACAGATACGCAGTATTTT	once	TRBV9	TRBJ2-3	.
CASSLDRGGKAFF	TGCGCCAGCAGCTTGGATAGGGGCGGTAAAGCTTTCTTT	.	TRBV5-1	TRBJ1-1	.
CASSKPGGQAFF	TGTGCCAGCAGCAAACCAGGGGGGCAAGCTTTCTTT	.	TRBV7-3	TRBJ1-1	TRBD1
CAWSPQGSPYEQYF	TGTGCCTGGTCGCCTCAGGGGAGTCCCTACGAGCAGTACTTC	.	TRBV30	TRBJ2-7	.
CASSESGLALDEQFF	TGTGCCAGCAGTGAATCTGGACTAGCTCTCGATGAGCAGTTCTTC	.	TRBV25-1	TRBJ2-1	TRBD2
CASSLSGGLYNEQFF	TGTGCCAGCAGCTTAAGCGGGGGGCTTTACAATGAGCAGTTCTTC	.	TRBV7-3	TRBJ2-1	TRBD2
CASGRGLGYGYTF	TGTGCCAGCGGGAGGGGGCTAGGGTATGGCTACACCTTC	once	TRBV2	TRBJ1-2	TRBD1
CASSPDPGNTGELFF	TGTGCCAGCAGCCCAGACCCAGGGAACACCGGGGAGCTGTTTTTT	once	TRBV9	TRBJ2-2	.